The 28 T cell receptor beta chains in this list originate from one sample, sequenced in a study of blood T cell repertoires in COVID-19. Sequenced by immunoSEQ multiplex PCR; TCRdb stores in-frame clones only, minus some. This table has some 350,000 clones, 88% appearing once. Specimen: PBMCs or T cells enriched from blood (not recorded which). Receptor source: a man in his thirties or forties who had recovered from COVID-19.

CDR3 nucleotide sequence: TGTGCCAGCAGTGAATATTGGGGAGAGGGGGTCACAGATACGCAGTATTTT. Its protein is CASSEYWGEGVTDTQYF. The chain links TRBV2 to TRBJ2-3; tentatively, D is TRBD1 (6 bases). The CDR3 has 17 residues. Germline CDR1 reads SNHLY; CDR2 reads FYNNEI. Trimming removed 2 bases at V and 2 bases at J, with 17 bases between.

This sequence joins TRBV12-5 and TRBJ2-7; weak D call: TRBD1 (6 bases). This CDR3 is built from 15 residues. Germline V gives CDR1 LGHNT, CDR2 FRNRAP. Trimming left V 2 bases short and J 3 bases short, with 14 bases between. CDR3 in DNA: TGTGCTAGTGGTTTGCCCCGGGGACACATCTACGAGCAGTACTTC. Protein sequence: CASGLPRGHIYEQYF.

The V call is TRBV4-1, the J call TRBJ2-7; D not resolved. The CDR3 runs 13 residues. Germline assignment: CDR1 MGHRA and CDR2 YSYEKL. Trimming pared 3 bases from V and 1 base from J, leaving 7 bases between. The CDR3 DNA follows: TGCGCCAGCAGCCAGGCCACGTCCTACGAGCAGTACTTC. It translates to CASSQATSYEQYF.

Only one count was recorded for this clone. The chain couples TRBV5-4 to TRBJ2-5, with 9 bases fitting TRBD2. CDR1 is SGHNT and CDR2 is YYREEE in the germline V gene (reference sequence). This CDR3 spans 16 amino acids. V was clipped by 4 bases and J by 2 bases; unmatched bases: 9. The chain's CDR3 is CASSPSSSGGQETQYF. In nucleotides, the CDR3 is TGTGCCAGCAGCCCTAGCAGCAGCGGGGGGCAAGAGACCCAGTACTTC.

The J gene is TRBJ1-5, the V gene TRBV10-3; 7 positions agree with TRBD1. J lost 11 bases, V lost 11 bases, and 12 bases had no gene match. CDR3 length equals 12 residues. CDR1 is ENHRY and CDR2 is SYGVKD in the germline V gene. CDR3 loop: CAAGTDNLAQHF. CDR3 bases: TGTGCCGCCGGGACAGACAACTTGGCCCAGCATTTT.

The chain has TRBV27 and TRBJ2-1, with 9 bases lining up with TRBD1. This CDR3 is 15 amino acids long. Per germline, CDR1 MNHEY and CDR2 SMNVEV (reference sequence). The V and J ends lost 5 bases and 2 bases, in that order; junction bases with no gene match: 4. CDR3 sequence reads: CASSNRDRAYNEQFF. In DNA, the CDR3 is TGTGCCAGCAGTAACCGGGACAGGGCCTACAATGAGCAGTTCTTC.

This chain uses TRBV27 with TRBJ2-2; 7 bases line up with TRBD2. J was trimmed by 7 bases and V by 4 bases; bases with no gene match: 3. Germline V gives CDR1 MNHEY, CDR2 SMNVEV (reference sequence). The CDR3 is 13 amino acids. The CDR3 here is CASSSRTSGELFF. CDR3 DNA: TGTGCCAGCAGTTCCCGGACTAGCGGGGAGCTGTTTTTT.

Turning to this clone: The same CDR3 arises from other DNA sequences in this sample as well. CDR3 protein: CASSPDSGEQYF. The CDR3 DNA reads as TGTGCCAGCTCACCCGACAGTGGCGAGCAGTACTTC. J is TRBJ2-7 and V is TRBV18; the D gene is possibly TRBD1 (5 bases). Trimming took off 3 bases at V and 6 bases at J, with 9 bases between the two ends. CDR1 KGHSH and CDR2 LQKENI come from the germline V gene. This CDR3 contains 12 residues.

The genes are TRBV6-5 and TRBJ2-7, with D maybe TRBD2 (6 bases). The CDR3 sequence is 15 residues long. V lost 4 bases and J 2 bases, leaving 15 bases between the germline ends. Germline V gene lookup returns CDR1 MNHEY and CDR2 SVGAGI. The CDR3 DNA follows: TGTGCCAGCAGTTCGGGACTCCACTCGGCCTACGAGCAGTACTTC. It is translated as CASSSGLHSAYEQYF.

V and J are TRBV2 and TRBJ2-5, with 9 bases lining up with TRBD1. In germline, CDR1 is SNHLY, CDR2 FYNNEI. This CDR3 has 15 amino acids. V lost 4 bases to trimming and J lost 4 bases; unmatched junction nucleotides: 7. CDR3 in amino acids: CASSGTGVRLETQYF. As DNA, the CDR3 is TGTGCCAGCAGTGGGACAGGGGTGCGTCTAGAGACCCAGTACTTC.

CDR3 sequence (DNA): TGTGCCTGGACTGTAAGGGGTTTTTATGGCTACACCTTC. Translated, it gives CAWTVRGFYGYTF. V usage is TRBV30 and J usage is TRBJ1-2; D possibly corresponds to TRBD1 (5 bases). Trimming took off 4 bases at V and 5 bases at J, with 14 bases between the two ends. The CDR3 extends over 13 amino acids. Germline lookup yields CDR1 GTSNPN and CDR2 SVGIG (reference sequence).

This chain links TRBV5-1 with TRBJ2-5; TRBD1 matches at 12 bases. Trimming at V came to 5 bases and at J to 5 bases, leaving 4 bases not matched to a gene. Per the germline V gene, CDR1 is SGHRS and CDR2 is YFSETQ. The CDR3 is 14 amino acids. This chain's CDR3 is CASRGQGAGETQYF. CDR3 nucleotide sequence: TGCGCCAGCAGGGGACAGGGGGCAGGGGAGACCCAGTACTTC.

The rearrangement links TRBV13 to TRBJ2-1; 10 bases map to TRBD2. J gave up 8 bases and V 3 bases, and 7 bases lay outside the gene matches. Germline CDR1 and CDR2: PRHDT and FYEKMQ (reference sequence). This CDR3 has 15 residues. The CDR3: CASSFPAGGSDEQFF. The CDR3 region has the DNA TGTGCCAGCAGCTTCCCAGCGGGGGGGAGCGATGAGCAGTTCTTC.

The chain links TRBV11-2 to TRBJ1-6; 8 bases agree with TRBD1. The CDR3 covers 16 residues. CDR1 is SGHAT and CDR2 is FQNNGV in the germline V gene. The trim removed 0 bases at V and 10 bases at J, leaving 8 bases unmatched. CDR3 nucleotides: TGTGCCAGCAGCTTAGATAACAGGGGGGGACACTCACCCCTCCACTTT. Amino acid sequence: CASSLDNRGGHSPLHF. Complete variable domain (other parts from reference TRBV11-2 and TRBJ1-6): EAGVAQSPRYKIIEKRQSVAFWCNPISGHATLYWYQQILGQGPKLLIQFQNNGVVDDSQLPKDRFSAERLKGVDSTLKIQPAKLEDSAVYLCASSLDNRGGHSPLHFGNGTRLTVT.

Points on this clone: This sample includes further DNA sequences coding for the same CDR3. The rearrangement links TRBV10-3 to TRBJ2-3; TRBD1 is a possible D gene (5 bases). CDR1 is ENHRY, CDR2 SYGVKD, per germline. The CDR3 has 16 residues. The V end lost 0 bases, the J end lost 1 base, and 11 bases lay between the germline ends. CDR3 nucleotides: TGTGCCATCAGTGAGTCGGAAGTAGGGGGCACAGATACGCAGTATTTT. Its translation is CAISESEVGGTDTQYF.

This chain connects TRBV15 to TRBJ1-5; 7 nucleotides align to TRBD1. There are 18 residues in the CDR3. The V segment lost 3 bases and the J segment 2 bases; nucleotides outside the gene matches: 13. Germline V gives CDR1 LNHNV, CDR2 YYDKDF (reference sequence). The CDR3 loop reads CATSRDSSRTGGNQPQHF. In DNA form, the CDR3 reads TGTGCCACCAGCAGGGATTCTAGCCGTACAGGGGGCAATCAGCCCCAGCATTTT.

The rearrangement joins TRBV19 to TRBJ1-2; D perhaps matches TRBD1 (5 bases). The CDR3 totals 15 residues. The V and J ends lost 3 bases and 4 bases respectively, with 15 bases between them. Germline loops: CDR1 LNHDA, CDR2 SQIVND (reference sequence). CDR3 region: CASSIRGERTYGYTF. The CDR3 DNA follows: TGTGCCAGTAGTATTCGGGGGGAGAGGACCTATGGCTACACCTTC.

The chain joins TRBV7-9 to TRBJ1-2, with D possibly matching TRBD1 (5 bases). CDR3 length: 14 residues. Trimming stripped 1 base from V and 2 bases from J, with 8 bases between. Germline V lookup: CDR1 SEHNR, CDR2 FQNEAQ (reference sequence). The CDR3 region is CASSLDGGNYGYTF. For the CDR3, the DNA is TGTGCCAGCAGCTTAGATGGGGGGAACTATGGCTACACCTTC. The whole variable domain, remainder taken from reference TRBV7-9 and TRBJ1-2, is DTGVSQNPRHKITKRGQNVTFRCDPISEHNRLYWYRQTLGQGPEFLTYFQNEAQLEKSRLLSDRFSAERPKGSFSTLEIQRTEQGDSAMYLCASSLDGGNYGYTFGSGTRLTVV.

This clone appeared once. The rearrangement uses TRBV6-5 and TRBJ1-1; the D gene is possibly TRBD1 (6 bases). Germline V lookup: CDR1 MNHEY, CDR2 SVGAGI. This CDR3 contains 15 residues. Trimming pared 0 bases from V and 4 bases from J, leaving 12 bases between. The CDR3 DNA reads as TGTGCCAGCAGTTACTCGAGGGACATAAGCACTGAAGCTTTCTTT. This codes for CASSYSRDISTEAFF.

This sequence joins TRBV7-6 and TRBJ2-3; D is unresolved. Germline CDR1 reads SGHVS; CDR2 reads FNYEAQ. Trimming took off 1 base at V and 4 bases at J, with 12 bases between the two ends. The CDR3 extends over 15 amino acids. The CDR3 loop is CASSLVGGPPDTQYF. The CDR3 DNA reads as TGTGCCAGCAGCTTAGTAGGTGGGCCCCCAGATACGCAGTATTTT.

CDR3 region: CATLRVNIQYF. The CDR3 coding sequence is TGTGCCACCCTTCGGGTAAACATTCAGTACTTC. The rearrangement joins TRBV27 to TRBJ2-4, with unresolved D. This CDR3 spans 11 amino acids. V lost 10 bases and J lost 6, with 10 bases in between. CDR1 and CDR2 (germline): MNHEY, SMNVEV (reference sequence).

The chain joins TRBV5-1 to TRBJ2-3; D unclear. The V gene lost 2 bases and the J gene lost 2 bases, with 9 bases spanning the gap. Germline CDR1 SGHRS, CDR2 YFSETQ. This CDR3 region has 14 residues. CDR3 protein: CASSFTVATDTQYF. The CDR3 DNA reads as TGCGCCAGCAGCTTTACGGTTGCCACAGATACGCAGTATTTT.

This chain uses TRBV10-2 with TRBJ1-5; 10 positions match TRBD1. This CDR3 has 16 residues. Germline values: CDR1 WSHSY, CDR2 SAAADI. V was pared by 0 bases and J by 5 bases, with 4 bases of the junction left unmatched. In nucleotides, the CDR3 is TGCGCCAGCAGTGAGTCGCCGGGACAGGGGTATCAGCCCCAGCATTTT. This sequence encodes CASSESPGQGYQPQHF.

The chain joins TRBV5-6 to TRBJ1-1; 8 positions agree with TRBD1. CDR3 length equals 16 residues. The germline V gene has CDR1 SGHDT and CDR2 YYEEEE. Trimming took 4 bases from V and 1 from J; bases not matched to a gene: 9. For the CDR3, the DNA is TGTGCCAGCAGCCCGCTGCTGACAGGGGAGAACACTGAAGCTTTCTTT. Amino acid sequence: CASSPLLTGENTEAFF.

The chain combines TRBV15 with TRBJ1-2, with a tentative D call TRBD1 (5 bases). V was shortened by 0 bases and J by 4 bases, with 15 bases between the two germline ends. The CDR3 sequence is 16 residues long. CDR1 is LNHNV, CDR2 YYDKDF, per germline (reference sequence). CDR3 sequence reads: CATSRDGQGRPYGYTF. Written as DNA, the CDR3 is TGTGCCACCAGCAGAGATGGTCAGGGAAGACCCTATGGCTACACCTTC.

Note on this clone: Different DNA sequences within this sample yield the same CDR3. The genes are TRBV5-1 and TRBJ2-5; D gene ambiguous. Trimming left V 2 bases short and J 2 bases short, with 4 bases between. Germline CDR1 reads SGHRS; CDR2 reads YFSETQ. The CDR3 has 12 amino acids. For the CDR3, the DNA is TGCGCCAGCAGCTTACAACAAGAGACCCAGTACTTC. Its protein is CASSLQQETQYF.

The V call is TRBV16, the J call TRBJ2-7, with 7 bases lining up with TRBD1. V dropped 4 bases and J dropped 3; count of bases not matched to a gene: 3. The CDR3 is made up of 13 amino acids. CDR1 and CDR2 from the germline V gene are KGHSY and FQNENV. The CDR3 sequence: CASSPGGNYEQYF. The CDR3 bases are TGTGCCAGCAGCCCAGGGGGTAACTACGAGCAGTACTTC.

This clone occurred once. The V and J genes are TRBV6-5 and TRBJ1-1; no clear D. CDR1 and CDR2 (germline): MNHEY, SVGAGI. The CDR3 consists of 14 residues. V gave up 0 bases and J gave up 1 base, with 6 bases separating them. CDR3 DNA: TGTGCCAGCAGTTACTCAACTACGAACACTGAAGCTTTCTTT. Amino acid sequence: CASSYSTTNTEAFF.